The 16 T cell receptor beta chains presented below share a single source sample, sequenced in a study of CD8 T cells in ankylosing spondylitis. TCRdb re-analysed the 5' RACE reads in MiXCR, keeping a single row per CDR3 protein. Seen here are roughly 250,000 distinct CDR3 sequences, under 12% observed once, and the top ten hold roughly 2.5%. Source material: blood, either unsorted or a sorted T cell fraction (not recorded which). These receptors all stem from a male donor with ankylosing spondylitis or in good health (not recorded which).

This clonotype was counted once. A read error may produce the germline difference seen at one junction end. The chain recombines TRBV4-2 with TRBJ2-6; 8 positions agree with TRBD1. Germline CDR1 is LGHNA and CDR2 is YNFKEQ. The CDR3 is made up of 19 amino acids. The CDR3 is CASSPKDRAPPSGATVLTF. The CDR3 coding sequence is TGTGCCAGCAGCCCTAAGGACAGGGCCCCACCCTCTGGGGCCACCGTCCTGACTTTC.

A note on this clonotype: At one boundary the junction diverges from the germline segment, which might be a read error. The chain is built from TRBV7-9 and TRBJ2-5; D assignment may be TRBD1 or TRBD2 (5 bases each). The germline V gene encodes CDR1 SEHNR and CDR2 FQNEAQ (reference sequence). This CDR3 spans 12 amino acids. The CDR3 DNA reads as TGTGCCAGCAGCTTAGGGGACGCCCATGGTGACTTC. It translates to CASSLGDAHGDF.

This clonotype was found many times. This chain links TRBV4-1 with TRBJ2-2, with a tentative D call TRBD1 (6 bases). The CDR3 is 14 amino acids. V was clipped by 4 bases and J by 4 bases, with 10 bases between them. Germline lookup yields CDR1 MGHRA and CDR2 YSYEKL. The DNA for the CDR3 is TGCGCCAGCAGCCGCCAAGGGGGCACCGGGGAGCTGTTTTTT. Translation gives CASSRQGGTGELFF.

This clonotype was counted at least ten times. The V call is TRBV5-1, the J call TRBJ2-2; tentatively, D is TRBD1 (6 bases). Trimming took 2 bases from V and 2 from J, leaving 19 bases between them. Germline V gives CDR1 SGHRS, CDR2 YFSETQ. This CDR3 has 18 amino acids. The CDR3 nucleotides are TGCGCCAGCAGCTTCCGTGCTGCTCAGGGGCCTAACACCGGGGAGCTGTTTTTT. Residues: CASSFRAAQGPNTGELFF. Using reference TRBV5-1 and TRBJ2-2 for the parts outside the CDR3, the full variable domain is KAGVTQTPRYLIKTRGQQVTLSCSPISGHRSVSWYQQTPGQGLQFLFEYFSETQRNKGNFPGRFSGRQFSNSRSEMNVSTLELGDSALYLCASSFRAAQGPNTGELFFGEGSRLTVL.

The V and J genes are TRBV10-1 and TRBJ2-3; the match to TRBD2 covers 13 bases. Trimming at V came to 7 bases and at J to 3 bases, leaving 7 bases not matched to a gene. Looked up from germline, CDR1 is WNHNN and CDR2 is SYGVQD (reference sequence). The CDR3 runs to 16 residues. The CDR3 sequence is CASTRTSGSGTDTQYF. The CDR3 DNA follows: TGCGCCAGCACCAGGACTAGCGGGAGCGGGACAGATACGCAGTATTTT.

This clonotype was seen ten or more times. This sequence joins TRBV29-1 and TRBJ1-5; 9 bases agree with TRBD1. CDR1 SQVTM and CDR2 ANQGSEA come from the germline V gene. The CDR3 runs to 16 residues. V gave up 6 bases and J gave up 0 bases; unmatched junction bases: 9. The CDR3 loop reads CSVRTGAANSNQPQHF. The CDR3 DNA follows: TGCAGCGTGCGGACAGGGGCTGCGAATAGCAATCAGCCCCAGCATTTT.

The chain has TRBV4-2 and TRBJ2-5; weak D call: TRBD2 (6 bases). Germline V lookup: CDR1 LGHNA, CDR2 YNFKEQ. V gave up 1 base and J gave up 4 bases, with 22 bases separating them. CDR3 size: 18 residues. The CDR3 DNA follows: TGTGCCAGCAGCCAAGGTGGGGCGGGGCAATCTTTAGGAGAGACCCAGTACTTC. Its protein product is CASSQGGAGQSLGETQYF.

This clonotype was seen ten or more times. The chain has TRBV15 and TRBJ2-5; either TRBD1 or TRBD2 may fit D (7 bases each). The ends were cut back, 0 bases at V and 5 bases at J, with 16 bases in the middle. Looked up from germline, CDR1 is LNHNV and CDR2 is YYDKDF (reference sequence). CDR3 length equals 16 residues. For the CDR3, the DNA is TGTGCCACCAGCAGAGAACGTCCAGGGGGAGGGGAGACCCAGTACTTC. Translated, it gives CATSRERPGGGETQYF.

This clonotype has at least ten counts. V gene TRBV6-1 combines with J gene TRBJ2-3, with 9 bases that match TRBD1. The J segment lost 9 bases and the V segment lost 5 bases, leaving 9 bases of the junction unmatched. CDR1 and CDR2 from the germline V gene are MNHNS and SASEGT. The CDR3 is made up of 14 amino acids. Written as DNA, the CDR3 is TGTGCCAGCAGTCTAACAGGGGGCAAAGAGACGCAGTATTTT. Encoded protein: CASSLTGGKETQYF.

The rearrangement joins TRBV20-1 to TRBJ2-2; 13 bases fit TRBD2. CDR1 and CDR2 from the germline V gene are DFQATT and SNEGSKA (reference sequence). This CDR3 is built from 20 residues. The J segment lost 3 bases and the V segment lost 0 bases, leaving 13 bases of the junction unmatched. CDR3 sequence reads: CSARDLNRLAGGGDTGELFF. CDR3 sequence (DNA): TGCAGTGCTAGAGATCTCAATCGACTAGCGGGAGGCGGGGACACCGGGGAGCTGTTTTTT.

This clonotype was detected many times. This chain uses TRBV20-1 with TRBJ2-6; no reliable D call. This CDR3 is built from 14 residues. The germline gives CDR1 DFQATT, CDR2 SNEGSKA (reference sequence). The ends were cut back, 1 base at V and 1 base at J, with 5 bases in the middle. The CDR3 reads CSARGVSGANVLTF. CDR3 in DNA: TGCAGTGCTAGAGGGGTATCTGGGGCCAACGTCCTGACTTTC.

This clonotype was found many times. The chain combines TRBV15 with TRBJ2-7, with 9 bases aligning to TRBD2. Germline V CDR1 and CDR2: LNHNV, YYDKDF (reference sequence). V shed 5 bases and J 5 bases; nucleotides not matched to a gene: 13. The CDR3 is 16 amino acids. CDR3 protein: CATSWGLAGAVDEQYF. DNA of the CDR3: TGTGCCACCAGCTGGGGATTAGCGGGAGCTGTCGACGAGCAGTACTTC. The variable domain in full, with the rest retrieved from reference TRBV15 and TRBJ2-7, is DAMVIQNPRYQVTQFGKPVTLSCSQTLNHNVMYWYQQKSSQAPKLLFHYYDKDFNNEADTPDNFQSRRPNTSFCFLDIRSPGLGDTAMYLCATSWGLAGAVDEQYFGPGTRLTVT.

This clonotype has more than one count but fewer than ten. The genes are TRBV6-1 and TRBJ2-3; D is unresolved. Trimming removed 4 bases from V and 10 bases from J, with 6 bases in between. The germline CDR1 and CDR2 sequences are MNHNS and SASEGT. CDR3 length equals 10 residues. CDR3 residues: CASSVTAQYF. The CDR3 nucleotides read TGTGCCAGCAGTGTAACCGCGCAGTATTTT.

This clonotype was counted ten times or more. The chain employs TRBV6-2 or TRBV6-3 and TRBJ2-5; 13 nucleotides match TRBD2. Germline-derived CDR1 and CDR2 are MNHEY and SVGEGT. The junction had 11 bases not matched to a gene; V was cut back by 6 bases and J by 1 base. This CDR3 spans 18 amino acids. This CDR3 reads CASRPGLAGRRIQETQYF. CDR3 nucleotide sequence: TGTGCCAGCAGGCCGGGACTAGCGGGACGCAGGATCCAAGAGACCCAGTACTTC.

The CDR3 region is CASSHRTGEKYEQYF. DNA for the CDR3: TGTGCCAGCAGCCACCGGACAGGGGAGAAATACGAGCAGTACTTC. J is TRBJ2-7 and V is TRBV13, with 9 nucleotides matching TRBD1. The CDR3 covers 15 residues. CDR1 and CDR2 from the germline V gene are PRHDT and FYEKMQ (reference sequence). J gave up 4 bases and V 5 bases, and 9 bases lay outside the gene matches.

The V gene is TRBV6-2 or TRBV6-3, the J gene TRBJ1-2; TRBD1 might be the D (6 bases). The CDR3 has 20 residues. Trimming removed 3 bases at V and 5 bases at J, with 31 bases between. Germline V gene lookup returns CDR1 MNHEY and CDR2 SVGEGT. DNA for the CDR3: TGTGCCAGCAGTTATTCGAGGGAGAGGCAGGGGCCCGCTCGAGGGTATGGCTACACCTTC. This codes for CASSYSRERQGPARGYGYTF.